This T cell receptor beta chain emerged from a study of cytomegalovirus exposure and HLA in healthy donors. This CDR3 comprises 15 residues. J was trimmed by 8 bases and V by 5 bases; bases with no gene match: 3. CDR1 is SGHNT and CDR2 is YENEEA in the germline V gene. PCR involved 60 Vbeta and 13 Jbeta primers. TCRdb keeps only in-frame clones here, not all; method: immunoSEQ multiplex PCR. This sample has 50,000 to 70,000 clones, with 60% to 80% found just once. The gene calls are TRBV11-3 and TRBJ2-1; 16 positions match TRBD2. The origin of this receptor is a female donor in good health and CMV-seronegative. The sequenced sample was PBMCs. DNA for the CDR3: TGTGCCAGCAGCGCTGGGACTAGCGGGAGGGATGAGCAGTTCTTC. Translation gives CASSAGTSGRDEQFF.